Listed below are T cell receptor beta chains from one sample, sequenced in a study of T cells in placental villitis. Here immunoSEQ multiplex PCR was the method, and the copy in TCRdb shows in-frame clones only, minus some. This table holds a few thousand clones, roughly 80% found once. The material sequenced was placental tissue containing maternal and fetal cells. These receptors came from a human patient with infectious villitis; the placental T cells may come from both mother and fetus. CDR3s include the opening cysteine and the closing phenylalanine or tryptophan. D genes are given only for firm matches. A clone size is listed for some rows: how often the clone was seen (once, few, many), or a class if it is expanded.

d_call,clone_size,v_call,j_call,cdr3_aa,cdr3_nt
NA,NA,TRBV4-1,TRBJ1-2,CASSQDNYGYTF,TGCGCCAGCAGCCAAGACAACTATGGCTACACCTTC
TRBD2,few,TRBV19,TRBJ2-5,CASSIGLAGTQETQYF,TGTGCCAGTAGTATCGGACTAGCGGGGACACAAGAGACCCAGTACTTC
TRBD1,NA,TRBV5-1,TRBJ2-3,CASSLDRGRTDTQYF,TGCGCCAGCAGCTTGGACAGGGGGCGCACAGATACGCAGTATTTT
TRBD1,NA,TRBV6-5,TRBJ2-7,CASSWTGGYEQYF,TGTGCCAGCAGTTGGACAGGGGGCTACGAGCAGTATTTC
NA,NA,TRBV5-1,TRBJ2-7,CASSLWGAGDEQYF,TGCGCCAGCAGCTTGTGGGGGGCGGGGGACGAGCAGTACTTC
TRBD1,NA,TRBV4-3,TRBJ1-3,CASSQQGAGNTIYF,TGCGCCAGCAGCCAACAGGGGGCTGGAAACACCATATATTTT
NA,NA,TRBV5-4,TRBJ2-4,CASSEGQTKNIQYF,TGTGCCAGCAGCGAAGGACAGACCAAAAACATTCAGTACTTC
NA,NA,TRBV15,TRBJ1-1,CATSGYGGVWMNTEAFF,TGTGCCACCAGCGGTTACGGGGGGGTATGGATGAACACTGAAGCTTTCTTT
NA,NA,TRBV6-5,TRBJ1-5,CASSIQQGSNQPQHF,TGTGCCAGCAGTATACAACAGGGAAGCAATCAGCCCCAGCATTTT
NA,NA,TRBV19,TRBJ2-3,CASSIRGRGTDTQYF,TGTGCCAGTAGTATAAGAGGGCGCGGAACAGATACGCAGTATTTT
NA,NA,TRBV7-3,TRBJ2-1,CASSLLPGTLNEQFF,TGTGCCAGCAGCTTACTTCCCGGGACATTGAATGAGCAGTTCTTC
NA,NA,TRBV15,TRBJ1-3,CATQGSGSGNTIYF,TGTGCCACACAGGGTTCAGGTTCTGGAAACACCATATATTTT
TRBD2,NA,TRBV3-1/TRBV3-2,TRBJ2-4,CASSQGLAGAKNIQYF,TGTGCCAGCAGCCAAGGACTAGCGGGAGCCAAAAACATTCAGTACTTC
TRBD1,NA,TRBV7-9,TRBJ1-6,CASSTGGNSPLHF,TGTGCCAGCAGCACAGGGGGTAATTCACCCCTCCACTTT
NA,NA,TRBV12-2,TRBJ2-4,CASRLEGGGKAKNIQYF,TGTGCAAGTCGCTTAGAGGGCGGGGGTAAGGCCAAAAACATTCAGTACTTC
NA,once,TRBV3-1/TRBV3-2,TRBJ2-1,CASSKYNEQFF,TGTGCCAGCAGCAAGTACAATGAGCAGTTCTTC
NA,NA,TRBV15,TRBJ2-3,CATSVRTGKDTQYF,TGTGCCACCAGCGTACGTACAGGGAAGGATACGCAGTATTTT
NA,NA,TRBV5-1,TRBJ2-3,CASSLASTDTQYF,TGCGCCAGCAGCTTGGCTAGCACAGATACGCAGTATTTT
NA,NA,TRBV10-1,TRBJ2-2,CASSDGNTGELFF,TGCGCCAGCAGTGACGGGAATACCGGGGAGCTGTTTTTT
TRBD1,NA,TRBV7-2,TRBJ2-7,CASSAFGGTGVKQYF,TGTGCCAGCAGCGCTTTTGGCGGGACAGGGGTAAAGCAGTACTTC
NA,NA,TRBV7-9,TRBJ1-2,CASSLGGKLAGYTF,TGTGCCAGCAGCTTAGGAGGGAAATTGGCTGGCTACACCTTC
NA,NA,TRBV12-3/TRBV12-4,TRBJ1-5,CASSLQGNQPQHF,TGTGCCAGCAGTTTACAGGGCAATCAGCCCCAGCATTTT
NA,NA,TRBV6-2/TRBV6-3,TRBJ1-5,CASSLILNQPQHF,TGTGCCAGCAGTTTAATCCTCAATCAGCCCCAGCATTTT
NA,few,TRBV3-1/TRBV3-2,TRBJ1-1,CAAKGSTEAFF,TGTGCAGCAAAGGGGAGCACTGAAGCTTTCTTT
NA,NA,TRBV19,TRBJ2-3,CASRGASTDTQYF,TGTGCCAGCCGGGGGGCTAGCACAGATACGCAGTATTTT
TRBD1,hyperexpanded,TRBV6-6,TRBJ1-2,CASSQGAYGYTF,TGTGCCAGCAGTCAGGGGGCCTATGGCTACACCTTC
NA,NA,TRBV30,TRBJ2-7,CAWSVNREQYF,TGTGCCTGGAGTGTAAACCGGGAGCAGTACTTC
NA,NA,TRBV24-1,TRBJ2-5,CATSETGFGETQYF,TGTGCCACCAGTGAAACAGGGTTCGGGGAGACCCAGTACTTC
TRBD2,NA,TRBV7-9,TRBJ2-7,CASSFMGLASEQYF,TGTGCCAGCAGCTTCATGGGACTAGCTTCCGAGCAGTACTTC
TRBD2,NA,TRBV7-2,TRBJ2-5,CASSLEQAGGRKTQYF,TGTGCCAGCAGCTTAGAGCAAGCGGGGGGGAGAAAGACCCAGTACTTC
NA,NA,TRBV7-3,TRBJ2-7,CASSFEIGDEQYF,TGTGCCAGCAGCTTTGAGATCGGCGACGAGCAGTACTTC
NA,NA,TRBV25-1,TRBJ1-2,CASSESKPNYGYTF,TGTGCCAGCAGTGAAAGTAAACCTAACTATGGCTACACCTTC
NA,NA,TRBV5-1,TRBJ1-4,CASSFLGLSEKLFF,TGCGCCAGCAGCTTCCTGGGTTTGAGTGAAAAACTGTTTTTT
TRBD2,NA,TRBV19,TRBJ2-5,CASSIGTSGGETQYF,TGTGCCAGTAGTATAGGGACTAGCGGGGGGGAGACCCAGTACTTC
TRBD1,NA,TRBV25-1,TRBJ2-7,CASSARPSGQGGYEQYF,TGTGCCAGCAGTGCCCGTCCAAGCGGACAGGGAGGATACGAGCAGTACTTC
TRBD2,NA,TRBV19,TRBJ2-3,CASSSGGADTQYF,TGTGCCAGTAGTAGCGGGGGGGCAGATACGCAGTATTTT
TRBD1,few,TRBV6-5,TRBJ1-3,CASSGGQGAGYTIYF,TGTGCCAGCAGCGGAGGACAGGGGGCGGGATACACCATATATTTT
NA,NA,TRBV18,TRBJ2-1,CASSPLSDRSYNEQFF,TGTGCCAGCTCACCACTTTCCGATCGCTCCTACAATGAGCAGTTCTTC
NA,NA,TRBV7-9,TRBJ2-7,CASTPSFGYEQYF,TGTGCCAGCACCCCGAGTTTTGGCTACGAGCAGTACTTC
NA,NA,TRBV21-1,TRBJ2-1,CASSKENEQFF,TGTGCCAGCAGCAAAGAGAATGAGCAGTTCTTC
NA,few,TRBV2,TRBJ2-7,CASTYGLSYEQYF,TGTGCCAGCACTTACGGGTTGTCCTACGAGCAGTACTTC
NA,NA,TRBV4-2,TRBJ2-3,CASSQGDPTDTQYF,TGTGCCAGCAGCCAAGGGGACCCCACAGATACGCAGTATTTT
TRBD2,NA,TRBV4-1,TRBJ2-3,CASSQDRSSGGTDTQYF,TGCGCCAGCAGCCAAGATCGTTCTAGCGGGGGCACAGATACGCAGTATTTT